Below, 23 T cell receptor beta chains from the same sample are listed, as sequenced in a study of T cell repertoires in cytomegalovirus infection. From the reads, TCRdb called clonotypes with MiXCR, one entry per CDR3 protein. The table has fewer than 550,000 distinct CDR3 sequences, more than 25% seen once. The source material was PBMCs. The receptors derive from a human donor in good health (CMV status not recorded). Some clones in this sample may be carry-over from other donors' samples.

Ten or more counts support this clonotype. The chain couples TRBV7-2 to TRBJ2-1; 9 bases match TRBD2. Germline V lookup: CDR1 SGHTA, CDR2 FQGNSA. Trimming at V came to 5 bases and at J to 16 bases, leaving 9 bases not matched to a gene. The CDR3 spans 12 residues. The CDR3 region is CASSREREEKFF. In nucleotides, the CDR3 is TGTGCCAGCAGCCGAGAGCGGGAGGAAAAATTCTTC.

This chain joins TRBV9 and TRBJ2-5; TRBD2 matches 7 bases. V shed 1 base, J shed 5 bases, and the junction held 8 bases outside the gene matches. CDR3 length: 15 residues. CDR1 SGDLS and CDR2 YYNGEE come from the germline V gene. In DNA, the CDR3 is TGTGCCAGCAGCGTAATCGGAGCGGGGAGGGAGACCCAGTACTTC. Protein sequence: CASSVIGAGRETQYF.

This clonotype was found a few times. The chain uses TRBV6-2 or TRBV6-3 and TRBJ2-5; 9 bases agree with TRBD2. The CDR3 runs 14 residues. The germline CDR1 and CDR2 sequences are MNHEY and SVGEGT. Trimming cost V 8 bases and J 4 bases; bases outside gene matches: 8. The CDR3 reads CASRRGAGGETQYF. The CDR3 DNA follows: TGTGCCAGCCGCCGCGGAGCGGGAGGAGAGACCCAGTACTTC.

The sample holds a few counts of this clonotype. The chain carries TRBV25-1 and TRBJ1-1; unclear D gene. This CDR3 is built from 15 residues. The V and J ends lost 8 bases and 1 base respectively, with 17 bases between them. From germline, CDR1 is MGHDK and CDR2 SYGVNS. This CDR3 reads CASLEYGGANTEAFF. In DNA, the CDR3 is TGTGCCAGCTTGGAATATGGAGGTGCGAACACTGAAGCTTTCTTT.

A remark on this clonotype: A much larger clone lies one base from this, so it may be a read error. This chain links TRBV7-6 with TRBJ2-3, with D tentatively TRBD1 or TRBD2 (5 bases each). Trimming removed 5 bases at V and 2 bases at J, with 11 bases between. There are 14 residues in the CDR3. In germline, CDR1 is SGHVS, CDR2 FNYEAQ. CDR3 DNA: TGTGCCAGCAGCCAATGGGACGTCACAGATACGCAGTATTTT. Amino acids: CASSQWDVTDTQYF.

This clonotype came up a few times. The chain has TRBV4-1 and TRBJ1-5; a possible D gene is TRBD1 (5 bases). The germline CDR1 and CDR2 sequences are MGHRA and YSYEKL. The CDR3 has 14 amino acids. V lost 1 base and J 6 bases, leaving 10 bases between the germline ends. The CDR3 bases are TGCGCCAGCAGCCAAGGTTGGGGGAGTCAGCCCCAGCATTTT. This sequence encodes CASSQGWGSQPQHF.

This clonotype came up many times. The J gene is TRBJ1-2, the V gene TRBV7-2; tentatively, D is TRBD1 (6 bases). This CDR3 comprises 15 residues. The V gene lost 4 bases and the J gene lost 3 bases, with 15 bases spanning the gap. Per germline, CDR1 SGHTA and CDR2 FQGNSA. The CDR3, as DNA: TGTGCCAGCAGCTCCAGTGGGGGGCGAGACTATGGCTACACCTTC. Residues: CASSSSGGRDYGYTF.

This clonotype was detected many times. The chain has TRBV11-3 and TRBJ1-1; D is undetermined. This CDR3 spans 12 amino acids. From germline, CDR1 is SGHNT and CDR2 YENEEA. Trimming took off 6 bases at V and 1 base at J, with 6 bases between the two ends. The CDR3 loop is CASSRTNTEAFF. In DNA, the CDR3 is TGTGCCAGCAGTCGAACGAACACTGAAGCTTTCTTT.

In this sample, this clonotype turned up a few times. This chain joins TRBV11-2 and TRBJ2-2, with TRBD2 matching 11 bases. Germline CDR1 is SGHAT and CDR2 is FQNNGV. The CDR3 is 16 amino acids. V lost 5 bases to trimming and J lost 0 bases; unmatched junction nucleotides: 2. CDR3 protein: CASSKLAGANTGELFF. CDR3 in DNA: TGTGCCAGCAGCAAACTAGCGGGAGCGAACACCGGGGAGCTGTTTTTT.

The V gene is TRBV12-3 or TRBV12-4, the J gene TRBJ1-2; a weak D match, TRBD1 (6 bases). This CDR3 has 16 amino acids. V was pared by 6 bases and J by 3 bases, with 20 bases between. The CDR3 coding sequence is TGTGCCAGCAGATCAAACAGGGAGTACAGTTACTATGGCTACACCTTC. Translation gives CASRSNREYSYYGYTF.

Comment on this clonotype: Compared with germline, one end of the junction differs, possibly owing to a read error. The chain carries TRBV7-7 and TRBJ1-3; no clear D gene. There are 15 residues in the CDR3. Germline lookup yields CDR1 SSHAT and CDR2 FNYEAQ (reference sequence). The chain's CDR3 is CASSYMMRSGNTIYF. CDR3 coding DNA: TGTGCTAGCAGCTACATGATGCGGAGCGGTAACACCATATATTTT.

This clonotype showed up just a few times. This chain joins TRBV5-5 and TRBJ1-5; D gene unclear. Germline V lookup: CDR1 SGHKS, CDR2 YYEKEE (reference sequence). With 3 bases removed from V and 3 bases from J, the gap between germline ends came to 16 bases. This CDR3 has 16 residues. The CDR3 DNA sequence: TGTGCCAGCAGCTCGAGACCTCTCCCTTCCAATCAGCCCCAGCATTTT. Translated, it gives CASSSRPLPSNQPQHF.

This clonotype was found a few times. V usage is TRBV19 and J usage is TRBJ2-1, with 11 bases matching TRBD2. V lost 4 bases and J lost 2; bases outside the gene matches: 13. From germline, CDR1 is LNHDA and CDR2 SQIVND (reference sequence). The CDR3 runs to 19 residues. DNA of the CDR3: TGTGCCAGTAGTACGATTTTCTTTATAGCGGGAGGGCCCTACAATGAGCAGTTCTTC. Its translation is CASSTIFFIAGGPYNEQFF. The complete variable domain, with remaining parts taken from reference TRBV19 and TRBJ2-1, reads DGGITQSPKYLFRKEGQNVTLSCEQNLNHDAMYWYRQDPGQGLRLIYYSQIVNDFQKGDIAEGYSVSREKKESFPLTVTSAQKNPTAFYLCASSTIFFIAGGPYNEQFFGPGTRLTVL.

The J gene is TRBJ2-1, the V gene TRBV28; D not resolved. The CDR3 runs 13 residues. V was cut by 5 bases and J by 1 base, with 6 bases left in between. Germline-derived CDR1 and CDR2 are MDHEN and SYDVKM. The CDR3 loop is CASSGRSYNEQFF. CDR3 coding DNA: TGTGCCAGCAGTGGCAGATCCTACAATGAGCAGTTCTTC. The whole variable domain, filled in from reference TRBV28 and TRBJ2-1, reads DVKVTQSSRYLVKRTGEKVFLECVQDMDHENMFWYRQDPGLGLRLIYFSYDVKMKEKGDIPEGYSVSREKKERFSLILESASTNQTSMYLCASSGRSYNEQFFGPGTRLTVL.

The chain links TRBV12-3 or TRBV12-4 to TRBJ1-5; D ambiguous. The CDR3 extends over 12 amino acids. With 7 bases removed from V and 7 bases from J, the gap between germline ends came to 11 bases. CDR3 region: CASTSSRQPQHF. The CDR3 bases are TGTGCCAGCACCTCATCGCGGCAGCCCCAGCATTTT.

This clonotype has a handful of counts. The genes are TRBV7-2 and TRBJ2-1; D gene uncertain. The CDR3 length is 14 residues. V was pared by 5 bases and J by 4 bases, with 12 bases between. Germline CDR1 and CDR2: SGHTA and FQGNSA. CDR3 in amino acids: CASSPSLPYNEQFF. Written as DNA, the CDR3 is TGTGCCAGCAGCCCAAGCCTACCTTACAATGAGCAGTTCTTC.

The V call is TRBV6-2 or TRBV6-3, the J call TRBJ2-1; D is unclear. CDR1 is MNHEY and CDR2 is SVGEGT in the germline V gene. This CDR3 contains 19 residues. The V gene lost 0 bases and the J gene lost 0 bases, with 18 bases spanning the gap. The CDR3 DNA is TGTGCCAGCAGTTACTCGAACTTCCCGGCCCAGAGCTCCTACAATGAGCAGTTCTTC. Protein sequence: CASSYSNFPAQSSYNEQFF.

This clonotype was observed a handful of times. This rearrangement joins TRBV6-5 to TRBJ2-5; D might be TRBD2 (5 bases). Germline V gene data show CDR1 as MNHEY and CDR2 as SVGAGI. The CDR3 covers 11 residues. Trimming left V 6 bases short and J 10 bases short, with 12 bases between. The CDR3 loop reads CASSPGRDQYF. The CDR3, as DNA: TGTGCCAGCAGCCCCGGACGGGACCAGTACTTC.

Many counts were recorded for this clonotype. CDR3 protein: CASSWTANNEQFF. CDR3 DNA sequence: TGTGCCAGCAGTTGGACGGCCAACAATGAGCAGTTCTTC. The rearrangement joins TRBV11-2 to TRBJ2-1; D is unresolved. Germline CDR1 SGHAT, CDR2 FQNNGV. This CDR3 is built from 13 residues. Trimming shortened V by 6 bases and J by 5 bases, and 11 bases separated the two germline ends.

This clonotype was counted a few times. This chain uses TRBV10-3 with TRBJ2-5; D call uncertain. This CDR3 spans 13 amino acids. V lost 3 bases and J 5 bases, leaving 10 bases between the germline ends. The germline CDR1 and CDR2 sequences are ENHRY and SYGVKD. CDR3 nucleotides: TGTGCCATCAGTGACCGGCTAGAGGAGACCCAGTACTTC. Translated: CAISDRLEETQYF.

This clonotype was counted at least ten times. The chain employs TRBV7-2 and TRBJ1-3; the D is unclear. The V gene's germline CDR1 is SGHTA and CDR2 FQGNSA. The CDR3 has 15 residues. The V and J ends lost 1 base and 0 bases respectively, with 7 bases between them. For the CDR3, the DNA is TGTGCCAGCAGCTTAGTTTCAAGCTCTGGAAACACCATATATTTT. It specifies CASSLVSSSGNTIYF. Combining the CDR3 with reference TRBV7-2 and TRBJ1-3 gives the whole variable domain GAGVSQSPSNKVTEKGKDVELRCDPISGHTALYWYRQSLGQGLEFLIYFQGNSAPDKSGLPSDRFSAERTGGSVSTLTIQRTQQEDSAVYLCASSLVSSSGNTIYFGEGSWLTVV.

The chain joins TRBV18 to TRBJ1-2; D might be TRBD1 (5 bases). The CDR3 is made up of 13 amino acids. Germline V gene lookup returns CDR1 KGHSH and CDR2 LQKENI. Trimming left V 10 bases short and J 4 bases short, with 16 bases between. The DNA for the CDR3 is TGTGCCACTAGGGCTGGGGCCGGCTATGGCTACACCTTC. Translated, it gives CATRAGAGYGYTF. Drawing the rest from reference TRBV18 and TRBJ1-2, the complete variable domain is NAGVMQNPRHLVRRRGQEARLRCSPMKGHSHVYWYRQLPEEGLKFMVYLQKENIIDESGMPKERFSAEFPKEGPSILRIQQVVRGDSAAYFCATRAGAGYGYTFGSGTRLTVV.

The chain carries TRBV6-5 and TRBJ1-1; 8 positions agree with TRBD1. Germline lookup yields CDR1 MNHEY and CDR2 SVGAGI. The CDR3 has 14 amino acids. V lost 6 bases, J lost 5 bases, and 8 bases stayed unmatched. In DNA form, the CDR3 reads TGTGCCAGCAGCCCCTGGACAGGGAGAACTGAAGCTTTCTTT. Translating it yields CASSPWTGRTEAFF.